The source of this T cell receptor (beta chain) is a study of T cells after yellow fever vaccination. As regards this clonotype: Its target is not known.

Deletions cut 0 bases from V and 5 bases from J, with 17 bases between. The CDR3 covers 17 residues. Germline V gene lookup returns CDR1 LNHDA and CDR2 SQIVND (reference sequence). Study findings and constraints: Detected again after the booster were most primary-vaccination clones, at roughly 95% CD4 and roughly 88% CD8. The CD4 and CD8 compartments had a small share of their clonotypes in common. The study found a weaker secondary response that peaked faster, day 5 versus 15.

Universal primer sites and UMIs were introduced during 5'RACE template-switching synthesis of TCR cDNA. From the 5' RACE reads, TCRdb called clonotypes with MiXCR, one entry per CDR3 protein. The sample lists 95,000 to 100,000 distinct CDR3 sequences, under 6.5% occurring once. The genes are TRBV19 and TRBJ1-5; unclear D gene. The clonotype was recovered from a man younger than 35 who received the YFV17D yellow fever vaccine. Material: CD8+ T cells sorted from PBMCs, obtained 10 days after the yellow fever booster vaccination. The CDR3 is CASSIEAPRVLHQPQHF. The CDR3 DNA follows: TGTGCCAGTAGTATAGAGGCCCCTAGAGTGTTGCATCAGCCCCAGCATTTT.